This TCR beta chain was captured by sequencing in a study of beta chain features in type 1 diabetes. General study results and limits: TCRB CDR3 length was moderately but significantly reduced in all four CD4+ subsets of Type 1 diabetes patients.

The germline V gene encodes CDR1 SGHVS and CDR2 FNYEAQ. V dropped 5 bases and J dropped 6 bases, with 11 bases sitting between them. This CDR3 comprises 13 residues. With regard to this clone: Its antigen remains unidentified.

TCRB transcripts that were expressed got sequenced, as all of the isolated RNA had been reverse transcribed. For naive, central memory and regulatory T cell samples, reads averaged around 3.8 million. The repertoire was sequenced with immunoSEQ multiplex PCR; TCRdb's copy has only in-frame clones and lacks some. The sample lists 500,000 to 650,000 clones, around 12% occurring once. The sequence was collected from a man under 40 with type 1 diabetes. The chain is built from TRBV7-6 and TRBJ1-5, with a tentative D call TRBD1 (5 bases). The sequenced material came from naive CD4+ T cells from blood. The chain's CDR3 is CASSPGGVQPQHF. CDR3 DNA sequence: TGTGCCAGCAGCCCGGGGGGAGTTCAGCCCCAGCATTTT.